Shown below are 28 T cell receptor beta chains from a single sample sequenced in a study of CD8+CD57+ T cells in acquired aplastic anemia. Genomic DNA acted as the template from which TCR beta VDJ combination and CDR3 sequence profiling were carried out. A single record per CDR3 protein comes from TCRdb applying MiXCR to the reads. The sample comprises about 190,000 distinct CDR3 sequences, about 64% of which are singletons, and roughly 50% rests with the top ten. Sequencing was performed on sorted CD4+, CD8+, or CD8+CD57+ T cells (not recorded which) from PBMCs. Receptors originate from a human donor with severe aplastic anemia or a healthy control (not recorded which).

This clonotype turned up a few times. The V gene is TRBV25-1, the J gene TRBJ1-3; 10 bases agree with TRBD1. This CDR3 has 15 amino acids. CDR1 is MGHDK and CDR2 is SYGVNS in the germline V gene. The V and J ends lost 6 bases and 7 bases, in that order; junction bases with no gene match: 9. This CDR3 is CASSLGTGESNTIYF. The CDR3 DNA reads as TGTGCCAGCAGCCTAGGGACAGGGGAGTCGAACACCATATATTTT.

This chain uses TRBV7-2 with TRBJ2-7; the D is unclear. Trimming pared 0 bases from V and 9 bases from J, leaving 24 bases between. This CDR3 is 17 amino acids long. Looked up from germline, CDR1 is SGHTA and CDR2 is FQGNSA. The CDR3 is CASSLARPGHVADGQYF. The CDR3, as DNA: TGTGCCAGCAGCTTAGCGAGGCCGGGCCACGTGGCTGACGGGCAGTACTTC.

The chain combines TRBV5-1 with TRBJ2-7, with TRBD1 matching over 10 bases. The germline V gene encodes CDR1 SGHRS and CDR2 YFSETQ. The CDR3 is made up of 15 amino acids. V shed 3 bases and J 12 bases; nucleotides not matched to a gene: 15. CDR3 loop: CASSSERTGGFRVYF. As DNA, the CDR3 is TGCGCCAGCAGCTCGGAGAGGACAGGGGGGTTTAGGGTGTACTTC.

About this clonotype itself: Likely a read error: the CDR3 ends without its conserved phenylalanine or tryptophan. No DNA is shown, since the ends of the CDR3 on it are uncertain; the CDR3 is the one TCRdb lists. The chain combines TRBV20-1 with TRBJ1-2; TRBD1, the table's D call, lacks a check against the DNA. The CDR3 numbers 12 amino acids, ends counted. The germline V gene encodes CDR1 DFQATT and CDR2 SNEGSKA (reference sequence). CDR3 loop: CSARAKRGPYPY.

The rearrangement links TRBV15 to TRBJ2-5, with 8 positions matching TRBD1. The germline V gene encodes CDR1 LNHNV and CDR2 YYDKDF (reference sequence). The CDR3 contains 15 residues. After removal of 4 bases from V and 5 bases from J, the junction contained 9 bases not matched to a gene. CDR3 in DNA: TGTGCCACCAGCATAGTGGACAGGGCGGGGGAGACCCAGTACTTC. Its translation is CATSIVDRAGETQYF.

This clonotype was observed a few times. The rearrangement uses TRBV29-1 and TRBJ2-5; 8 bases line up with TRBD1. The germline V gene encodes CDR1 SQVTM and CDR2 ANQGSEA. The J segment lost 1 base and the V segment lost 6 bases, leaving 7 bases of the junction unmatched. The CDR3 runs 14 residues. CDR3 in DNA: TGCAGCGTAGCTCGTGGGACAGGCCAAGAGACCCAGTACTTC. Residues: CSVARGTGQETQYF.

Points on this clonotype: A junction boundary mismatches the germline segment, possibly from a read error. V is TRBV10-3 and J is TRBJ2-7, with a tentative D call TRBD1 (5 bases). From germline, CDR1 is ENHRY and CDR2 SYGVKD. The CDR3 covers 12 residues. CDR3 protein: CASSKGVAEQYF. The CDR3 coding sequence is TGTGCCAGCAGTAAAGGGGTCGCCGAGCAGTACTTC.

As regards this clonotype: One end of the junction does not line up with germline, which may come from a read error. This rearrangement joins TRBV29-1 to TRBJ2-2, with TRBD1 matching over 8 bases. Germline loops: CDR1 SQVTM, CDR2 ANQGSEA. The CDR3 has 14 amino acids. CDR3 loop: CNVGTGGDTVELFF. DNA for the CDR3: TGCAACGTTGGTACAGGGGGAGACACCGTGGAGCTGTTTTTT.

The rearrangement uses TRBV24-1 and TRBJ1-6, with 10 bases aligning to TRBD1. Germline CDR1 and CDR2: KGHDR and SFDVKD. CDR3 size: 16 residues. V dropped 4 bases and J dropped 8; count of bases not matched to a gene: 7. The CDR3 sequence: CATSETGDRGDSPLHF. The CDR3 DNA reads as TGTGCCACCAGTGAAACAGGGGACAGGGGTGATTCACCCCTCCACTTT.

CDR3 sequence reads: CASSSPGALETQYF. The DNA of the CDR3 is TGTGCCAGCAGCTCCCCCGGGGCATTGGAGACCCAGTACTTC. V is TRBV7-7 and J is TRBJ2-5; tentatively, D is TRBD1 or TRBD2 (5 bases each). This CDR3 is 14 amino acids long. CDR1 and CDR2 (germline): SSHAT, FNYEAQ (reference sequence). The V end lost 4 bases, the J end lost 5 bases, and 14 bases lay between the germline ends.

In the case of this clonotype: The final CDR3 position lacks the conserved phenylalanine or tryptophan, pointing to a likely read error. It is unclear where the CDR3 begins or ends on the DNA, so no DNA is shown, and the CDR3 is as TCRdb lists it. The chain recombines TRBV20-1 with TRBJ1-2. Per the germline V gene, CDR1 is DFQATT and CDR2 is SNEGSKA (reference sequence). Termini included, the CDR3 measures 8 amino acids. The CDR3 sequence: CSVLGPLA.

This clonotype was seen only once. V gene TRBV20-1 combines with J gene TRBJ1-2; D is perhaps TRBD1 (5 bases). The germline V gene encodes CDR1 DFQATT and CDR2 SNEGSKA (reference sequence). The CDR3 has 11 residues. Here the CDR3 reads CRSWQGDGYTF. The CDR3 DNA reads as TGCAGGTCGTGGCAGGGCGATGGCTACACCTTC.

The CDR3 bases are TGTGCCAGCAGCTTCACAGGGAACTATGGCTACACCTTC. Translated, it gives CASSFTGNYGYTF. The rearrangement uses TRBV7-9 and TRBJ1-2, with D tentatively TRBD1 (6 bases). The germline gives CDR1 SEHNR, CDR2 FQNEAQ (reference sequence). The CDR3 length is 13 residues. Trimming removed 3 bases at V and 2 bases at J, with 7 bases between.

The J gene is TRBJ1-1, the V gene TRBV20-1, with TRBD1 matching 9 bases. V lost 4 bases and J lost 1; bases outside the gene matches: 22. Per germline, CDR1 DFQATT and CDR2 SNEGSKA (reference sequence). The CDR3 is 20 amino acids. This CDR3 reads CSATSRGQGSVIVANTEAFF. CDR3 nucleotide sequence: TGCAGTGCTACCTCCCGGGGACAGGGTAGCGTTATTGTTGCGAACACTGAAGCTTTCTTT.

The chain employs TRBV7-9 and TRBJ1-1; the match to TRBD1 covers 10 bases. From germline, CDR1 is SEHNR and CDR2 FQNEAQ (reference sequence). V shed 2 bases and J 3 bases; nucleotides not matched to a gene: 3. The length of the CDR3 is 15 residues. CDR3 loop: CASSLRQGAHTEAFF. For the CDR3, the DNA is TGTGCCAGCAGCTTAAGACAGGGGGCGCACACTGAAGCTTTCTTT.

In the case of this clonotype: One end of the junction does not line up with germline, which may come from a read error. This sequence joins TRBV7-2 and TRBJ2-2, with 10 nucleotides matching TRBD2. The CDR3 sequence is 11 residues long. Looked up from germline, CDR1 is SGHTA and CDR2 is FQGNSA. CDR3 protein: CASSVAGGLFF. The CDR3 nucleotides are TGTGCCAGCAGTGTAGCGGGGGGGCTGTTTTTT.

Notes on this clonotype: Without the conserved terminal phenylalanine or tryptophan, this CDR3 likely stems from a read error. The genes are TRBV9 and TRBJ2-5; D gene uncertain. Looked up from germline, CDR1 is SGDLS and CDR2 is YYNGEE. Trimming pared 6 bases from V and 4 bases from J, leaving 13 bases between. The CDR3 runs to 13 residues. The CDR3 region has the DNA TGTGCCAGCAACCACGAAGGCGGAGAGACCCAGTACTCC. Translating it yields CASNHEGGETQYS.

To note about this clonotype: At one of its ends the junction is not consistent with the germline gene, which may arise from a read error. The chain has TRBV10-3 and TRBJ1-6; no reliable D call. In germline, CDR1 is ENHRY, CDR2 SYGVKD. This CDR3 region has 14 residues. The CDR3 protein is CASSHFEGNSPLHF. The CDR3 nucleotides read TGTGCCAGCAGTCACTTTGAGGGTAATTCACCCCTCCACTTT.

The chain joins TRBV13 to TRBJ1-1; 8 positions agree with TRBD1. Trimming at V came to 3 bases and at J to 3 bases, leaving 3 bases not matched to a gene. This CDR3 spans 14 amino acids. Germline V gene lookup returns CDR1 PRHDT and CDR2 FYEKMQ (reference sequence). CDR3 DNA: TGTGCCAGCAGCTTTCAGGGGGCGGACACTGAAGCTTTCTTT. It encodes CASSFQGADTEAFF.

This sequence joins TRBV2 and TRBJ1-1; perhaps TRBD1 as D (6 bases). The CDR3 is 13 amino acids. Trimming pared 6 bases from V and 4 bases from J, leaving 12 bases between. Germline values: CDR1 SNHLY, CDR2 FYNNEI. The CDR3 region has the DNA TGTGCCAGCAGCGGGACACGGGTCACTGAAGCTTTCTTT. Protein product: CASSGTRVTEAFF.

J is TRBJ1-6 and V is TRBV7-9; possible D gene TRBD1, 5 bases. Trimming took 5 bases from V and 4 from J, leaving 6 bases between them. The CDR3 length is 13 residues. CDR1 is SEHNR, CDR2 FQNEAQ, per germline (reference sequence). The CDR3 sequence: CASSRGYNSPLHF. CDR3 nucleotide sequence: TGTGCCAGCAGCCGGGGGTATAATTCACCCCTCCACTTT.

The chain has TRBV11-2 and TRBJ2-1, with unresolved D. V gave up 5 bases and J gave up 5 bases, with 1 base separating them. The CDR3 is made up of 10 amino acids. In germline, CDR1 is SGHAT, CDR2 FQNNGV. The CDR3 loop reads CASSHNEQFF. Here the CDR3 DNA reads TGTGCCAGCAGCCACAATGAGCAGTTCTTC.

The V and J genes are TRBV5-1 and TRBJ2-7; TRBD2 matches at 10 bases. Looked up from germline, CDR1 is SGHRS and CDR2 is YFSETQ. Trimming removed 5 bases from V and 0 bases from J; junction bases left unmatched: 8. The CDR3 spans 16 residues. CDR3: CASRASGGLSSYEQYF. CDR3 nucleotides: TGCGCCAGCAGAGCTAGCGGGGGACTTAGCTCCTACGAGCAGTACTTC.

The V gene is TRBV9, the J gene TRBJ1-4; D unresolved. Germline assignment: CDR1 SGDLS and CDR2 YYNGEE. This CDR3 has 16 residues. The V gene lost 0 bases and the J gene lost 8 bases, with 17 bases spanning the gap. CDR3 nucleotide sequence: TGTGCCAGCAGCGTAGGGGTCAGATCGATCGGGGAAAAACTGTTTTTT. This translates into CASSVGVRSIGEKLFF.

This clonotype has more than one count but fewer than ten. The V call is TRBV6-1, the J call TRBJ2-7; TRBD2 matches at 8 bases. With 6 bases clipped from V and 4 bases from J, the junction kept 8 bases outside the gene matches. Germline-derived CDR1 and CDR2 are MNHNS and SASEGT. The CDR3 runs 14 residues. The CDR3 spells CASSPDASGYEQYF. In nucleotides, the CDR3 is TGTGCCAGCAGCCCCGACGCTAGCGGGTACGAGCAGTACTTC.

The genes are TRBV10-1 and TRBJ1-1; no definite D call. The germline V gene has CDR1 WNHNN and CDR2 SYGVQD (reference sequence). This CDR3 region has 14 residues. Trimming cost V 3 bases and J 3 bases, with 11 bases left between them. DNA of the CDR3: TGCGCCAGCAGTGAATTAATGGGCGACACTGAAGCTTTCTTT. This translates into CASSELMGDTEAFF.

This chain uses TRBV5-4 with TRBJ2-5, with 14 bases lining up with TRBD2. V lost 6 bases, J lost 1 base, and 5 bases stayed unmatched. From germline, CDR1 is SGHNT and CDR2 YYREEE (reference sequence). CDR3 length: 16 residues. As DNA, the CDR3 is TGTGCCAGCAACGGAGGGACTAGCGGGGGCCAAGAGACCCAGTACTTC. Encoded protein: CASNGGTSGGQETQYF.

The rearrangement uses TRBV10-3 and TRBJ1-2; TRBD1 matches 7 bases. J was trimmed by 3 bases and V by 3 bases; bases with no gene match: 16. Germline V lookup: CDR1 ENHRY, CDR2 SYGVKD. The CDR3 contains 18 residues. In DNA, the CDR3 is TGTGCCATCAGTGACCACTTCGGGACAGATTTTTACCACTATGGCTACACCTTC. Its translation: CAISDHFGTDFYHYGYTF.